There are many counts of the clone carrying this T cell receptor (beta chain). MiXCR, run by TCRdb on the RT-PCR reads, gives a single entry per CDR3 protein. Among about 19,000 distinct CDR3 sequences, around 4.5% were seen once, and the ten largest hold roughly 39%. The data belong to a study of patients and donors after allogeneic stem cell transplantation. The CDR3 is 15 amino acids. Trimming took 2 bases from V and 8 from J; bases not matched to a gene: 5. This rearrangement joins TRBV12-3 or TRBV12-4 to TRBJ2-1; 11 bases fit TRBD2. Input material: blood, either unsorted or a sorted T cell fraction (not recorded which). This TCR was recovered from a human donor who was either an allogeneic HSCT recipient or a stem cell or donor lymphocyte infusion donor (not recorded which). It is not recorded whose cells these are; they may come from a transplant donor. This chain's CDR3 is CASSLQTSGGHEQFF. The CDR3 DNA sequence: TGTGCCAGCAGTTTACAAACTAGCGGGGGCCATGAGCAGTTCTTC.